These 7 T cell receptor beta chains share one sample of origin, sequenced in a study of metastatic and nonmetastatic thyroid tumors. MiXCR was used by TCRdb to re-call the PCR reads. Counted here are more than 15,000 clones, about 20% occurring once; the ten biggest clones make up roughly 7.8%. Every patient was untreated before thyroid surgery. Input material: adjacent normal tissue. These receptor sequences come from a female donor with papillary thyroid cancer or a benign thyroid nodule (not recorded which). Some clones in this sample may be carry-over from other donors' samples.

The chain employs TRBV2 and TRBJ1-1; 8 bases are shared with TRBD1. Germline V gives CDR1 SNHLY, CDR2 FYNNEI. J lost 0 bases, V lost 6 bases, and 6 bases had no gene match. The CDR3 has 15 amino acids. The CDR3 nucleotides read TGTGCCAGCAGCAGGCAGGGGGCCTTGAACACTGAAGCTTTCTTT. Encoded protein: CASSRQGALNTEAFF.

The rearrangement joins TRBV6-2 or TRBV6-3 to TRBJ1-2, with no clear D. The CDR3 runs 13 residues. The V end was cut by 0 bases, the J end by 4 bases, with 6 bases between. Germline V gene lookup returns CDR1 MNHEY and CDR2 SVGEGT. The DNA for the CDR3 is TGTGCCAGCAGTTACTCGTTTCTCTATGGCTACACCTTC. Protein product: CASSYSFLYGYTF.

This clone was detected once. The chain recombines TRBV5-6 with TRBJ1-5, with D possibly matching TRBD1 (6 bases). This CDR3 has 16 amino acids. Germline V CDR1 and CDR2: SGHDT, YYEEEE. Deletions cut 1 base from V and 2 bases from J, with 13 bases between. CDR3 bases: TGTGCCAGCAGCTTGTCGGACAGTATGGGCAATCAGCCCCAGCATTTT. As protein: CASSLSDSMGNQPQHF.

This clone has a handful of counts. The V and J genes are TRBV11-2 and TRBJ1-3, with D hard to call. Germline V gene sequence: CDR1 SGHAT, CDR2 FQNNGV. The CDR3 has 13 residues. Between the trimmed V and J ends, which lost 5 bases and 4 bases, there was a span of 9 bases. CDR3 nucleotide sequence: TGTGCCAGCAGCGCGGGCGGGGGAAACACCATATATTTT. Translated: CASSAGGGNTIYF.

This clone has a count of ten or more. This chain joins TRBV5-4 and TRBJ1-5; the D is unclear. CDR1 is SGHNT and CDR2 is YYREEE in the germline V gene (reference sequence). The CDR3 covers 12 residues. Trimming stripped 0 bases from V and 9 bases from J, with 7 bases between. CDR3 protein: CASSLETGPQHF. CDR3 nucleotides: TGTGCCAGCAGCTTGGAGACCGGGCCCCAGCATTTT.

This clone was detected ten times or more. The chain joins TRBV5-5 to TRBJ1-6, with a tentative D call TRBD1 (5 bases). The CDR3 runs to 17 residues. The germline CDR1 and CDR2 sequences are SGHKS and YYEKEE (reference sequence). With 0 bases removed from V and 10 bases from J, the gap between germline ends came to 20 bases. Written as DNA, the CDR3 is TGTGCCAGCAGCTTGGAAGGGGTAACCCTCCTTAACTCACCCCTCCACTTT. This translates into CASSLEGVTLLNSPLHF. Complete variable domain (other parts from reference TRBV5-5 and TRBJ1-6): DAGVTQSPTHLIKTRGQQVTLRCSPISGHKSVSWYQQVLGQGPQFIFQYYEKEERGRGNFPDRFSARQFPNYSSELNVNALLLGDSALYLCASSLEGVTLLNSPLHFGNGTRLTVT.

The J gene is TRBJ1-1, the V gene TRBV19, with D unresolved. The CDR3 has 11 residues. Germline CDR1 LNHDA, CDR2 SQIVND (reference sequence). Trimming shortened V by 5 bases and J by 12 bases, and 13 bases separated the two germline ends. CDR3 bases: TGTGCCAGTAGTGGGGAGAGGTCTTCTTTCTTT. Translated: CASSGERSSFF.